The present entry profiles one TCR beta chain with its context. Time point reported: peripheral blood 6 weeks after treatment start. Data came from immunoSEQ multiplex PCR; TCRdb stores just in-frame clones and leaves some out. Here the sample spans about 130,000 clones, about 83% being singletons. Trimming removed 1 base from V and 7 bases from J, with 14 bases in between. CDR3 length: 14 amino acids. CDR1 is SGHTA, CDR2 FQGNSA, per germline. The data were taken from a study of PD-L1 blockade in urothelial cancer. This receptor was taken from a man in his fifties with urothelial cancer. The chain has TRBV7-2 and TRBJ2-7; D is unclear. Specimen: PBMCs, collected around atezolizumab (anti-PD-L1) treatment. CDR3 sequence: CASSLGLNGLEQYF. CDR3 coding DNA: TGTGCCAGCAGCTTAGGTCTTAACGGTCTGGAGCAGTACTTC.